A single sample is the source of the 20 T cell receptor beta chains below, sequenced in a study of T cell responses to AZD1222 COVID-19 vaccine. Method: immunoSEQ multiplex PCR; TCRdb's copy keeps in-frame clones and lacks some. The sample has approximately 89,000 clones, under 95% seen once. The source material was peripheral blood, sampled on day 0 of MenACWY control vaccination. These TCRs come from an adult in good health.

The CDR3 protein is CASSQDLENTQYF. CDR3 coding DNA: TGTGCCAGCAGCCAAGATCTTGAGAACACGCAGTATTTT. The chain combines TRBV14 with TRBJ2-3; D is unclear. The ends were cut back, 0 bases at V and 9 bases at J, with 10 bases in the middle. This CDR3 is 13 amino acids long. Looked up from germline, CDR1 is SGHDN and CDR2 is FVKESK.

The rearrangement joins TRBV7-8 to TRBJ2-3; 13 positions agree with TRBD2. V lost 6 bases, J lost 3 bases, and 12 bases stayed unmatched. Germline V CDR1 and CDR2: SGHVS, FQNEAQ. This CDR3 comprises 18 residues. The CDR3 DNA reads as TGTGCCAGCAGTCCCGGACTAGCGGGAGTAGGAGGAACAGATACGCAGTATTTT. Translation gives CASSPGLAGVGGTDTQYF.

The CDR3, as DNA: TGTGCCTGGAGTGGTGCTGGTAATGAAAAACTGTTTTTT. This gives the protein CAWSGAGNEKLFF. The chain combines TRBV30 with TRBJ1-4; D uncertain. CDR3 length: 13 amino acids. V was shortened by 1 base and J by 4 bases, with 7 bases between the two germline ends. The V gene's germline CDR1 is GTSNPN and CDR2 SVGIG (reference sequence).

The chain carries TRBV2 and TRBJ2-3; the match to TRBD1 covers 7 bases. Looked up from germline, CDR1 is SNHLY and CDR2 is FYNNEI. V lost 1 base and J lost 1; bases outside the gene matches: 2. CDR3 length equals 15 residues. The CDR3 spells CASSEGGGRTDTQYF. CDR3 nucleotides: TGTGCCAGCAGTGAAGGAGGGGGCCGCACAGATACGCAGTATTTT.

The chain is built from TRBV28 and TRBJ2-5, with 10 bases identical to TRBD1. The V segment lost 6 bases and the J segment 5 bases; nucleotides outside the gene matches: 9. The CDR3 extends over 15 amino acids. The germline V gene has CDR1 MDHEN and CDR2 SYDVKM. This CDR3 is CASRPPGQGQETQYF. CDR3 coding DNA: TGTGCCAGCAGGCCGCCGGGACAGGGGCAGGAGACCCAGTACTTC.

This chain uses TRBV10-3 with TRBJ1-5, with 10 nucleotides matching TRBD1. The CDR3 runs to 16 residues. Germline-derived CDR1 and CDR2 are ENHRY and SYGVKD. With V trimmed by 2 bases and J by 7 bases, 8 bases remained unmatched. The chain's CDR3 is CAISEGRDRGKQPQHF. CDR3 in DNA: TGTGCCATCAGTGAGGGCCGGGACAGGGGAAAACAGCCCCAGCATTTT.

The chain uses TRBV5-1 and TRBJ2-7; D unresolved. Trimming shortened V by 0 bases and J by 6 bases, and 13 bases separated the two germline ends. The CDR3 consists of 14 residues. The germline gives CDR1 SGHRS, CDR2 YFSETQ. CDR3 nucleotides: TGCGCCAGCAGCTTGGCCGGTCTCCTTGGCGAGCAGTACTTC. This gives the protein CASSLAGLLGEQYF.

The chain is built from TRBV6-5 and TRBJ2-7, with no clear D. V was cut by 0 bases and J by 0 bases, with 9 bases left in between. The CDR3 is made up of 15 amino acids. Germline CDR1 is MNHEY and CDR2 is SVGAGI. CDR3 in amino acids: CASSYSIGGSYEQYF. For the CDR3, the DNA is TGTGCCAGCAGTTACTCTATCGGTGGCTCCTACGAGCAGTACTTC.

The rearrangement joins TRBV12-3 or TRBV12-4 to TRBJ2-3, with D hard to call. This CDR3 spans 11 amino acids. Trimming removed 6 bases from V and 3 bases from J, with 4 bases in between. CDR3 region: CASSKTDTQYF. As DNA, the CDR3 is TGTGCCAGCAGCAAAACAGATACGCAGTATTTT.

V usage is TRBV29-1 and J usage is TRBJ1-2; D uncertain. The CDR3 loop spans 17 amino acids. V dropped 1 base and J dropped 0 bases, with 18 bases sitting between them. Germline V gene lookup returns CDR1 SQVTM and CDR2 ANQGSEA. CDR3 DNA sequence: TGCAGCGTTGAAGGGCCCGAAGGGCGGGATGCTAACTATGGCTACACCTTC. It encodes CSVEGPEGRDANYGYTF. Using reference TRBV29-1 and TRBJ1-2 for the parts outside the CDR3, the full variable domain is SAVISQKPSRDICQRGTSLTIQCQVDSQVTMMFWYRQQPGQSLTLIATANQGSEATYESGFVIDKFPISRPNLTFSTLTVSNMSPEDSSIYLCSVEGPEGRDANYGYTFGSGTRLTVV.

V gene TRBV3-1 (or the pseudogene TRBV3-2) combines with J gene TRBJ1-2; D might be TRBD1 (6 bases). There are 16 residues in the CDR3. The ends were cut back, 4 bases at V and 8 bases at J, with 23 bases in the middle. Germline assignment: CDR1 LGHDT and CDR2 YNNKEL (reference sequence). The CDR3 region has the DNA TGTGCCAGCAGCCCGGCCGGACAGTTCTACTGGGAGGGCTACACCTTC. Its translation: CASSPAGQFYWEGYTF.

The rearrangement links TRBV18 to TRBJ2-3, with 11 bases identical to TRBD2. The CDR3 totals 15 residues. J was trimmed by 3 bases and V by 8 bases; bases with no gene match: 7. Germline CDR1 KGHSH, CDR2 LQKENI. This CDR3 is CASRLAGGLTDTQYF. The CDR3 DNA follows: TGTGCCAGCCGGTTAGCGGGAGGGCTGACAGATACGCAGTATTTT.

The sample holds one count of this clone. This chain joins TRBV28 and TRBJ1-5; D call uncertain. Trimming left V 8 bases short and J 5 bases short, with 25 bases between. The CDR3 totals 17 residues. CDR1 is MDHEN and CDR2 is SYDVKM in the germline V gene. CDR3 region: CASPPRQDENKYQPQHF. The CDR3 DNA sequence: TGTGCCAGCCCTCCCCGACAAGATGAAAACAAGTATCAGCCCCAGCATTTT.

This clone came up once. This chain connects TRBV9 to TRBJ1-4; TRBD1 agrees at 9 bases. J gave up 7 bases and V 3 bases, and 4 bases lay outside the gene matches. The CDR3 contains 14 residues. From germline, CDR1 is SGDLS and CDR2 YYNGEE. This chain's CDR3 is CASSEQGAGEKLFF. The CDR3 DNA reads TGTGCCAGCAGCGAACAGGGGGCGGGTGAAAAACTGTTTTTT.

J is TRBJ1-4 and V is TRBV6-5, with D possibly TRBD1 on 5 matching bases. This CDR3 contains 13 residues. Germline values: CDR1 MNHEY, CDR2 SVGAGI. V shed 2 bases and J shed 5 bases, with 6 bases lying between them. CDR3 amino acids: CASSYGQNEKLFF. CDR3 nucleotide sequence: TGTGCCAGCAGTTACGGACAAAATGAAAAACTGTTTTTT.

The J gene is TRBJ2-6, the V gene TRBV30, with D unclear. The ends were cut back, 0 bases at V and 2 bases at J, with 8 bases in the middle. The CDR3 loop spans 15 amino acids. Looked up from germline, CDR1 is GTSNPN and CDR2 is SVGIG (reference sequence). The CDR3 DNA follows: TGTGCCTGGAGTGTACTTGGAGCTGGGGCCAACGTCCTGACTTTC. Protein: CAWSVLGAGANVLTF.

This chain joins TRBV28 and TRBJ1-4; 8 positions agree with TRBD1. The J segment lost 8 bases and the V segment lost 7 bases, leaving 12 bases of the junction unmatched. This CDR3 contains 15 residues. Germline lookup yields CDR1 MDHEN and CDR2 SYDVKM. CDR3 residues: CASTPLETGVEKLFF. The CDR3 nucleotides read TGTGCCAGCACCCCCTTAGAGACAGGGGTGGAAAAACTGTTTTTT.

This CDR3 reads CASSPSGAYEQYF. CDR3 DNA sequence: TGTGCCAGTAGTCCTTCGGGGGCCTACGAGCAGTACTTC. The chain employs TRBV19 and TRBJ2-7, with D maybe TRBD2 (6 bases). The CDR3 consists of 13 residues. V was trimmed by 5 bases and J by 2 bases, leaving 10 bases between them. Looked up from germline, CDR1 is LNHDA and CDR2 is SQIVND (reference sequence).

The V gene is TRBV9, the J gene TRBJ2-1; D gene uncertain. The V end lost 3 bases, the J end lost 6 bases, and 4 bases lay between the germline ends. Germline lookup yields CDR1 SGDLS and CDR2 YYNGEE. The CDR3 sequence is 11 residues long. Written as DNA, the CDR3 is TGTGCCAGCAGCGGGAGCAATGAGCAGTTCTTC. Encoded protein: CASSGSNEQFF.

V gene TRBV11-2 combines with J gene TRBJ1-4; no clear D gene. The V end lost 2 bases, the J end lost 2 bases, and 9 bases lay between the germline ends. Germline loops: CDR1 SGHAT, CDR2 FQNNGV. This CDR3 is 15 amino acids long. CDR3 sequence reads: CASSLRGPTNEKLFF. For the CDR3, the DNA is TGTGCCAGCAGCTTACGTGGACCCACTAATGAAAAACTGTTTTTT. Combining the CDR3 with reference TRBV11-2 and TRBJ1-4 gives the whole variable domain EAGVAQSPRYKIIEKRQSVAFWCNPISGHATLYWYQQILGQGPKLLIQFQNNGVVDDSQLPKDRFSAERLKGVDSTLKIQPAKLEDSAVYLCASSLRGPTNEKLFFGSGTQLSVL.